The clone carrying this TCR beta chain has a single count. The CDR3 consists of 15 residues. The germline V gene has CDR1 SGHVS and CDR2 FNYEAQ. V was cut by 2 bases and J by 7 bases, with 15 bases left in between. This sample stems from a study of PD-L1 blockade in urothelial cancer. Across the study: There were a median of around 140,000 T cells in blood samples.

Patients in the study were battling locally advanced or metastatic urothelial carcinoma. TCRdb's copy holds only in-frame clones and misses some; the assay was immunoSEQ multiplex PCR. The sample records roughly 84,000 clones, roughly 80% being singletons. Material: PBMCs, obtained around atezolizumab (anti-PD-L1) treatment. This chain uses TRBV7-6 with TRBJ2-1, with D possibly being TRBD1 (6 bases). The sequence was obtained from a man aged 70-80 years with urothelial cancer. CDR3 loop: CASSLSTGLGNEQFF. The CDR3 nucleotides read TGTGCCAGCAGCTTATCCACAGGGTTGGGGAATGAGCAGTTCTTC.